This T cell receptor beta chain was captured in a study of OX40 agonist ivuxolimab in advanced cancers. In germline, CDR1 is SGHVS, CDR2 FNYEAQ. V was trimmed by 3 bases and J by 2 bases, leaving 11 bases between them. The CDR3 consists of 15 residues. In the case of this clone: The antigen is not known.

The study's findings and limits: The study did not work out the antigen specificity of the expanded peripheral T cells.

Method: immunoSEQ multiplex PCR; TCRdb's copy keeps in-frame clones and lacks some. The sample carries fewer than 90,000 clones, approximately 89% recorded once. This sequence joins TRBV7-6 and TRBJ2-1; D possibly corresponds to TRBD2 (5 bases). This sequence was found in an adult with an advanced solid tumor such as melanoma, head and neck, liver or kidney cancer. The input for sequencing was CD4+ or CD8+ T cells sorted from blood, taken in a trial of the OX40 agonist ivuxolimab. The CDR3 DNA sequence: TGTGCCAGCAGCTTCACTAGTCCTCCCTACAATGAGCAGTTCTTC. It codes for CASSFTSPPYNEQFF.